This T cell receptor beta chain originates from a study of regulatory T cells in long-lasting Graves disease. Study-wide findings and caveats: Relative to newly diagnosed Graves' patients, persistent ones had lower TCR diversity.

The CDR3 covers 20 residues. Germline CDR1 SGHAT, CDR2 FQNNGV. The trim removed 3 bases at V and 4 bases at J, leaving 20 bases unmatched. Many counts were recorded for this clonotype. As yet, its antigen is unknown. This sample's time point: newly diagnosed GD, antithyroid drugs for less than 3 months. RNA extracted from PBMCs served as the sequencing template. Researchers made TCR beta libraries by using iRepertoire HTBI primers and running Arm-PCR on CDR3 regions. Via MiXCR, TCRdb re-called the multiplex PCR reads, giving one row per CDR3 protein. Among more than 300,000 distinct CDR3 sequences listed, around 16% were seen once.

The specimen comprised peripheral blood mononuclear cells (PBMCs), sampled at new diagnosis, from a patient treated with antithyroid drugs. The TCR sequence derives from a female donor with Graves disease. This rearrangement joins TRBV11-2 to TRBJ2-3; 9 nucleotides line up with TRBD1. This CDR3 reads CASSFARRDRVDSYPDTQYF. As DNA, the CDR3 is TGTGCCAGCAGCTTCGCCCGCCGGGACAGGGTAGACAGCTACCCAGATACGCAGTATTTT.